This T cell receptor (beta chain) comes out of a study of control samples from healthy donors and cancer patients. With 6 bases clipped from V and 4 bases from J, the junction kept 3 bases outside the gene matches. The germline CDR1 and CDR2 sequences are LNHDA and SQIVND (reference sequence). The CDR3 extends over 12 amino acids. Produced via immunoSEQ multiplex PCR; TCRdb's table is partial and in-frame only. Counted here are 50,000 to 55,000 clones, about nine tenths occurring once; the ten biggest clones make up over 11%. Sequenced material: PBMCs. The TCR sequence derives from a man aged 55 to 70 with head and neck cancer. This rearrangement joins TRBV19 to TRBJ2-7, with TRBD1 matching 7 bases. Here the CDR3 reads CASSKTGYEQYF. The CDR3 DNA sequence: TGTGCCAGTAGCAAGACAGGGTACGAGCAGTACTTC.